Below, 32 T cell receptor beta chains from the same sample are listed, as sequenced in a study of blood T cell repertoires in COVID-19. Some clones are missing from TCRdb's copy, which holds only in-frame ones; the method was immunoSEQ multiplex PCR. The sample holds about 140,000 clones, roughly 86% seen once. The sample was peripheral blood. The receptor source for this set is a woman in her sixties with acute or convalescent COVID-19.

There are many counts of this clone. The rearrangement joins TRBV28 to TRBJ2-7; TRBD1 agrees at 7 bases. From germline, CDR1 is MDHEN and CDR2 SYDVKM. The length of the CDR3 is 16 residues. After removal of 6 bases from V and 0 bases from J, the junction contained 11 bases not matched to a gene. The CDR3 sequence: CASRKIKTGSSYEQYF. The CDR3 bases are TGTGCCAGCAGGAAGATTAAGACAGGGAGCTCCTACGAGCAGTACTTC.

This chain connects TRBV12-3 or TRBV12-4 to TRBJ1-2, with D possibly being TRBD1 (5 bases). Deletions cut 4 bases from V and 4 bases from J, with 10 bases between. The CDR3 spans 13 residues. This CDR3 is CASSSGTVYGYTF. In nucleotides, the CDR3 is TGTGCCAGCAGTTCCGGGACTGTCTATGGCTACACCTTC.

The chain carries TRBV10-3 and TRBJ2-4; weak D call: TRBD2 (5 bases). Germline V gene sequence: CDR1 ENHRY, CDR2 SYGVKD. Trimming removed 6 bases from V and 3 bases from J, with 6 bases in between. This CDR3 region has 12 residues. The CDR3 loop reads CAISRDKNIQYF. The CDR3 nucleotides read TGTGCCATCAGCCGGGACAAAAACATTCAGTACTTC.

The chain links TRBV7-3 to TRBJ1-1, with 8 bases matching TRBD1. There are 14 residues in the CDR3. With 5 bases clipped from V and 1 base from J, the junction kept 3 bases outside the gene matches. Looked up from germline, CDR1 is SGHTA and CDR2 is FQGTGA. The CDR3 region is CASSTTGANTEAFF. The CDR3 DNA is TGTGCCAGCAGCACGACAGGGGCGAACACTGAAGCTTTCTTT. The full variable domain, rest sourced from reference TRBV7-3 and TRBJ1-1, is GAGVSQTPSNKVTEKGKYVELRCDPISGHTALYWYRQSLGQGPEFLIYFQGTGAADDSGLPNDRFFAVRPEGSVSTLKIQRTERGDSAVYLCASSTTGANTEAFFGQGTRLTVV.

The chain combines TRBV14 with TRBJ1-2; no firm D call. This CDR3 has 13 residues. The germline V and J ends were trimmed by 4 bases and 2 bases, with 8 bases remaining between them. Per germline, CDR1 SGHDN and CDR2 FVKESK. The CDR3 DNA follows: TGTGCCAGCAGCCCCAAAACAAACTATGGCTACACCTTC. It codes for CASSPKTNYGYTF.

The CDR3, as DNA: TGTGCCAGGGAGGGGTACATGAACACTGAAGCTTTCTTT. Its protein is CAREGYMNTEAFF. V is TRBV5-5 and J is TRBJ1-1, with D possibly being TRBD1 (5 bases). The CDR3 runs 13 residues. With 8 bases removed from V and 0 bases from J, the gap between germline ends came to 11 bases. The V gene's germline CDR1 is SGHKS and CDR2 YYEKEE (reference sequence).

The chain links TRBV5-1 to TRBJ2-6, with 8 positions matching TRBD1. The CDR3 has 17 residues. V trimming: 6 bases; J trimming: 0 bases; junction bases outside the gene matches: 8. Germline CDR1 is SGHRS and CDR2 is YFSETQ. CDR3: CASKGTGNPSGANVLTF. Here the CDR3 DNA reads TGCGCCAGCAAGGGGACAGGCAATCCCTCTGGGGCCAACGTCCTGACTTTC.

The chain is built from TRBV27 and TRBJ2-5; 7 positions agree with TRBD2. From germline, CDR1 is MNHEY and CDR2 SMNVEV (reference sequence). CDR3 size: 14 residues. V lost 0 bases and J lost 5; bases outside the gene matches: 3. The CDR3, as DNA: TGTGCCAGCAGTTTATCCGGGGGGTTGGAGACCCAGTACTTC. Its protein product is CASSLSGGLETQYF.

The chain uses TRBV19 and TRBJ2-2; 11 bases line up with TRBD2. Germline lookup yields CDR1 LNHDA and CDR2 SQIVND (reference sequence). This CDR3 region has 16 residues. V was pared by 8 bases and J by 2 bases, with 7 bases of the junction left unmatched. CDR3 protein: CASLPSGGLNTGELFF. In DNA, the CDR3 is TGTGCCAGTCTGCCTAGCGGGGGGCTCAACACCGGGGAGCTGTTTTTT.

V usage is TRBV10-1 and J usage is TRBJ1-5, with 7 bases identical to TRBD1. Germline V gives CDR1 WNHNN, CDR2 SYGVQD (reference sequence). V shed 4 bases, J shed 4 bases, and the junction held 1 base outside the gene matches. This CDR3 contains 13 residues. The CDR3 DNA sequence: TGCGCCAGCAGTGTGGACAGGAATCAGCCCCAGCATTTT. The encoded protein is CASSVDRNQPQHF.

The chain combines TRBV5-1 with TRBJ2-3; 15 nucleotides align to TRBD2. CDR3 length: 18 residues. V trimming: 4 bases; J trimming: 4 bases; junction bases outside the gene matches: 10. In germline, CDR1 is SGHRS, CDR2 YFSETQ. The CDR3 DNA reads TGCGCCAGCAGCCCACGGACTAGCGGGGGGGGACGTGCAGATACGCAGTATTTT. It translates to CASSPRTSGGGRADTQYF. The full variable domain, completed using reference TRBV5-1 and TRBJ2-3, is KAGVTQTPRYLIKTRGQQVTLSCSPISGHRSVSWYQQTPGQGLQFLFEYFSETQRNKGNFPGRFSGRQFSNSRSEMNVSTLELGDSALYLCASSPRTSGGGRADTQYFGPGTRLTVL.

This clone was seen repeatedly, ten times or more. The rearrangement uses TRBV7-2 and TRBJ2-5, with a possible D match to TRBD2 (5 bases). Germline CDR1 SGHTA, CDR2 FQGNSA. The germline V and J ends were trimmed by 5 bases and 3 bases, with 22 bases remaining between them. The length of the CDR3 is 17 residues. CDR3: CASSPGVLAGVEETQYF. CDR3 bases: TGTGCCAGCAGCCCAGGAGTGCTAGCCGGGGTAGAAGAGACCCAGTACTTC. Using reference TRBV7-2 and TRBJ2-5 for the parts outside the CDR3, the full variable domain is GAGVSQSPSNKVTEKGKDVELRCDPISGHTALYWYRQSLGQGLEFLIYFQGNSAPDKSGLPSDRFSAERTGGSVSTLTIQRTQQEDSAVYLCASSPGVLAGVEETQYFGPGTRLLVL.

On this clone itself: Sequence at one end of the junction differs from germline and may be a read error. The rearrangement links TRBV7-7 to TRBJ2-1; D is perhaps TRBD2 (5 bases). The germline V gene encodes CDR1 SSHAT and CDR2 FNYEAQ (reference sequence). This CDR3 has 13 residues. The CDR3 region is CASSPQEGNEQFF. The CDR3 region has the DNA TGTGCTAGCAGCCCCCAAGAGGGCAATGAGCAGTTCTTC. Combining the CDR3 with reference TRBV7-7 and TRBJ2-1 gives the whole variable domain GAGVSQSPRYKVTKRGQDVTLRCDPISSHATLYWYQQALGQGPEFLTYFNYEAQPDKSGLPSDRFSAERPEGSISTLTIQRTEQRDSAMYRCASSPQEGNEQFFGPGTRLTVL.

This clone was seen only once. The chain recombines TRBV5-6 with TRBJ1-5; D may be TRBD1 (6 bases). Germline assignment: CDR1 SGHDT and CDR2 YYEEEE. The V gene lost 4 bases and the J gene lost 3 bases, with 20 bases spanning the gap. The CDR3 is 17 residues long. The CDR3 DNA is TGTGCCAGCAGCCTGCGCCTGTCCGGGACACCCAATCAGCCCCAGCATTTT. Translated: CASSLRLSGTPNQPQHF.

The sample holds one count of this clone. The chain couples TRBV18 to TRBJ2-5; maybe TRBD1 (6 bases). Trimming cost V 6 bases and J 4 bases, with 12 bases left between them. The CDR3 runs to 13 residues. Germline CDR1 reads KGHSH; CDR2 reads LQKENI. CDR3 coding DNA: TGTGCCAGCTCGTGGGGACAAGGAGAGACCCAGTACTTC. Its translation: CASSWGQGETQYF.

This chain connects TRBV11-2 to TRBJ2-3, with D uncertain. Trimming took 6 bases from V and 1 from J, leaving 14 bases between them. The germline V gene has CDR1 SGHAT and CDR2 FQNNGV. This CDR3 spans 15 amino acids. CDR3 nucleotides: TGTGCCAGCAGGCCCTCTCTTCCAGGCACAGATACGCAGTATTTT. This sequence encodes CASRPSLPGTDTQYF.

The DNA for the CDR3 is TGTGCCAGCAGCGTAGATAGCGGGGGGGCAGGCGGTAACAATGAGCAGTTCTTC. This translates into CASSVDSGGAGGNNEQFF. The V gene is TRBV9, the J gene TRBJ2-1, with 11 bases fitting TRBD2. Germline values: CDR1 SGDLS, CDR2 YYNGEE. The CDR3 loop spans 18 amino acids. The ends lost 0 bases at V and 5 bases at J; junction bases unmatched: 10.

The chain is built from TRBV28 and TRBJ2-2; D possibly corresponds to TRBD1 (7 bases). CDR1 MDHEN and CDR2 SYDVKM come from the germline V gene. V was clipped by 3 bases and J by 0 bases, with 11 bases between them. The CDR3 contains 16 residues. Here the CDR3 reads CASSLQGGANTGELFF. In nucleotides, the CDR3 is TGTGCCAGCAGTTTGCAGGGGGGCGCGAACACCGGGGAGCTGTTTTTT.

The V gene is TRBV5-1, the J gene TRBJ1-2; D gene ambiguous. Germline V gene data show CDR1 as SGHRS and CDR2 as YFSETQ. The CDR3 is 13 amino acids. The V gene lost 4 bases and the J gene lost 4 bases, with 11 bases spanning the gap. CDR3 sequence reads: CASSGGGFYGYTF. CDR3 nucleotides: TGCGCCAGCAGCGGAGGTGGGTTCTATGGCTACACCTTC. The full variable domain, in which reference TRBV5-1 and TRBJ1-2 provide the parts outside the CDR3, is KAGVTQTPRYLIKTRGQQVTLSCSPISGHRSVSWYQQTPGQGLQFLFEYFSETQRNKGNFPGRFSGRQFSNSRSEMNVSTLELGDSALYLCASSGGGFYGYTFGSGTRLTVV.

CDR3 sequence (DNA): TGTGCCAGTAGTGCCGTCCGGTGGGACAAGGAATACCAAACCTACAATGAGCAGTTCTTC. Protein product: CASSAVRWDKEYQTYNEQFF. The rearrangement uses TRBV19 and TRBJ2-1; D might be TRBD1 (6 bases). Germline V lookup: CDR1 LNHDA, CDR2 SQIVND (reference sequence). This CDR3 is built from 20 residues. V lost 5 bases, J lost 2 bases, and 28 bases lay in between. Looking up the rest from reference TRBV19 and TRBJ2-1 gives the full variable domain: DGGITQSPKYLFRKEGQNVTLSCEQNLNHDAMYWYRQDPGQGLRLIYYSQIVNDFQKGDIAEGYSVSREKKESFPLTVTSAQKNPTAFYLCASSAVRWDKEYQTYNEQFFGPGTRLTVL.

The chain combines TRBV18 with TRBJ2-1; D unclear. The CDR3 runs 12 residues. V lost 3 bases, J lost 6 bases, and 6 bases lay in between. Germline lookup yields CDR1 KGHSH and CDR2 LQKENI. CDR3 amino acids: CASSPGSNEQFF. DNA for the CDR3: TGTGCCAGCTCACCCGGGTCCAATGAGCAGTTCTTC.

The chain is built from TRBV6-6 and TRBJ2-1; 9 nucleotides match TRBD1. CDR1 is MNHNY, CDR2 SVGAGI, per germline (reference sequence). The CDR3 consists of 18 residues. V lost 5 bases, J lost 0 bases, and 11 bases stayed unmatched. Here the CDR3 reads CASSPRTGDRSSYNEQFF. CDR3 nucleotide sequence: TGTGCCAGCAGTCCTCGGACAGGGGATAGGAGCTCCTACAATGAGCAGTTCTTC.

The chain carries TRBV28 and TRBJ1-1, with D uncertain. In germline, CDR1 is MDHEN, CDR2 SYDVKM. V lost 2 bases, J lost 0 bases, and 16 bases lay in between. This CDR3 spans 17 amino acids. The CDR3 coding sequence is TGTGCCAGCAGTTTAAGTCTTGCAGGCGACATGAACACTGAAGCTTTCTTT. Translating it yields CASSLSLAGDMNTEAFF.

The chain joins TRBV11-3 to TRBJ1-6, with D possibly being TRBD1 (5 bases). The V gene's germline CDR1 is SGHNT and CDR2 YENEEA. The CDR3 sequence is 17 residues long. V lost 1 base, J lost 5 bases, and 15 bases lay in between. CDR3 DNA sequence: TGTGCCAGCAGCTTAGTAGGGTTCGCAGGGAATAATTCACCCCTCCACTTT. It translates to CASSLVGFAGNNSPLHF.

The chain joins TRBV11-3 to TRBJ1-1, with D hard to call. V was clipped by 3 bases and J by 1 base, with 3 bases between them. Germline CDR1 and CDR2: SGHNT and YENEEA. The CDR3 length is 12 residues. The CDR3 sequence: CASSLRNTEAFF. The CDR3 nucleotides read TGTGCCAGCAGCTTGAGGAACACTGAAGCTTTCTTT.

The chain has TRBV19 and TRBJ2-2, with TRBD2 as a possible D gene (6 bases). With 6 bases removed from V and 3 bases from J, the gap between germline ends came to 11 bases. This CDR3 comprises 14 residues. The germline gives CDR1 LNHDA, CDR2 SQIVND (reference sequence). DNA for the CDR3: TGTGCCAGTAGGAACTCGGGAGACACCGGGGAGCTGTTTTTT. Amino acid sequence: CASRNSGDTGELFF. Full variable domain (outside the CDR3, taken from reference TRBV19 and TRBJ2-2): DGGITQSPKYLFRKEGQNVTLSCEQNLNHDAMYWYRQDPGQGLRLIYYSQIVNDFQKGDIAEGYSVSREKKESFPLTVTSAQKNPTAFYLCASRNSGDTGELFFGEGSRLTVL.

The V call is TRBV5-1, the J call TRBJ2-5, with a possible D match to TRBD2 (5 bases). CDR1 SGHRS and CDR2 YFSETQ come from the germline V gene. V lost 4 bases, J lost 3 bases, and 16 bases lay in between. The CDR3 covers 15 residues. This CDR3 is CASSRGPPGEETQYF. The CDR3, as DNA: TGCGCCAGCAGCCGAGGTCCTCCCGGGGAAGAGACCCAGTACTTC.

The rearrangement uses TRBV7-3 and TRBJ2-2; D remains unclear. V lost 4 bases and J 5 bases, leaving 17 bases between the germline ends. This CDR3 contains 16 residues. The germline CDR1 and CDR2 sequences are SGHTA and FQGTGA. The CDR3 loop reads CASSSPAPGRTGELFF. The DNA of the CDR3 is TGTGCCAGCAGCTCACCGGCCCCAGGTCGGACCGGGGAGCTGTTTTTT.

DNA for the CDR3: TGTGCCAGCAGACCGCGGGAAGCTTTCTTT. Translation gives CASRPREAFF. V is TRBV2 and J is TRBJ1-1; D is unresolved. The germline V gene encodes CDR1 SNHLY and CDR2 FYNNEI. The V end lost 6 bases, the J end lost 8 bases, and 7 bases lay between the germline ends. The CDR3 sequence is 10 residues long.

This clone was counted a few times. The CDR3, as DNA: TGTGCCAGCAGTGTAAGGACACCTAATTCACCCCTCCACTTT. It translates to CASSVRTPNSPLHF. The chain employs TRBV2 and TRBJ1-6; D is perhaps TRBD1 (5 bases). Trimming removed 4 bases from V and 6 bases from J, with 10 bases in between. The CDR3 totals 14 residues. Germline CDR1 is SNHLY and CDR2 is FYNNEI.

V and J are TRBV5-1 and TRBJ2-7, with TRBD1 matching over 8 bases. Germline assignment: CDR1 SGHRS and CDR2 YFSETQ. The CDR3 spans 15 residues. J lost 0 bases, V lost 9 bases, and 11 bases had no gene match. As DNA, the CDR3 is TGCGCCACAGGGGGCGTGCCGGGGGACTCCTACGAGCAGTACTTC. It is translated as CATGGVPGDSYEQYF.

The genes are TRBV5-5 and TRBJ1-2; 7 bases fit TRBD1. V was clipped by 2 bases and J by 4 bases; unmatched bases: 8. The CDR3 contains 15 residues. Germline V CDR1 and CDR2: SGHKS, YYEKEE (reference sequence). The CDR3 DNA is TGTGCCAGCAGCTTAAGGCGGGACAGAAGCTATGGCTACACCTTC. Encoded protein: CASSLRRDRSYGYTF.